What follows describes a single T cell receptor (beta chain). These data are taken from a study of blood T cell repertoires in COVID-19. Study-wide background: Acute and convalescent COVID-19 samples came from the United States, Italy and Spain.

The CDR3 runs 14 residues. Trimming shortened V by 7 bases and J by 4 bases, and 16 bases separated the two germline ends. The germline gives CDR1 LNHDA, CDR2 SQIVND (reference sequence). Original methodology: Nucleated cell counts were estimated from reference gene primer amplification. The assay was immunoSEQ multiplex PCR, and TCRdb's table has in-frame clones only and misses some. V, J and clone size were drawn from that table, and D and trimming were deduced from the DNA. The table shows 45,000 or so clones, with under 90% occurring only once. The origin of this receptor is a human donor in a cohort sampled during active COVID-19. Source material: peripheral blood. This chain uses TRBV19 with TRBJ1-1; D is uncertain. CDR3 residues: CASILDSAGTEAFF. The CDR3 DNA reads TGTGCCAGTATCCTGGACTCCGCGGGCACTGAAGCTTTCTTT.